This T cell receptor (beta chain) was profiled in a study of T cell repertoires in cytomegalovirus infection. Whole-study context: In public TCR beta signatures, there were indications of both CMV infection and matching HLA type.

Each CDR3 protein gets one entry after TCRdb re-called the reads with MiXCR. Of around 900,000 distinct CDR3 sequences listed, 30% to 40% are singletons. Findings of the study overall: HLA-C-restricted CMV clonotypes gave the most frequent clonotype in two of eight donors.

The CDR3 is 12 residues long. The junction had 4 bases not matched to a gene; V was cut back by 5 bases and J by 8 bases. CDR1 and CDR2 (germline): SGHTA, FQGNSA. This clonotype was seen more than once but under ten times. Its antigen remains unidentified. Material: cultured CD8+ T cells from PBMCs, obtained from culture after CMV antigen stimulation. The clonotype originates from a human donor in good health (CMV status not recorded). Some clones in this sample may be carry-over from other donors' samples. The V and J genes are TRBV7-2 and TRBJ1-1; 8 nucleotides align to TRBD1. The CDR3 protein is CASSQDRVEAFF. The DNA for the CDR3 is TGTGCCAGCAGCCAGGACAGGGTGGAAGCTTTCTTT. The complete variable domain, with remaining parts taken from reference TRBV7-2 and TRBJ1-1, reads GAGVSQSPSNKVTEKGKDVELRCDPISGHTALYWYRQSLGQGLEFLIYFQGNSAPDKSGLPSDRFSAERTGGSVSTLTIQRTQQEDSAVYLCASSQDRVEAFFGQGTRLTVV.